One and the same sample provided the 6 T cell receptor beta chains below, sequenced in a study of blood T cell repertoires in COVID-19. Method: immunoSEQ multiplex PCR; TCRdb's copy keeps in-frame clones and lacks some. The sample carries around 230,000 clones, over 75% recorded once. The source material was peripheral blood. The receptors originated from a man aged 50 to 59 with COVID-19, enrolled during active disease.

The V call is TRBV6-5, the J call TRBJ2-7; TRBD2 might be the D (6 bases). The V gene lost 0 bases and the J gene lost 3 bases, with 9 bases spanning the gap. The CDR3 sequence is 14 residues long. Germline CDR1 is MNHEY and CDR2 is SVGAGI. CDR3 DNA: TGTGCCAGCAGTTACTCGAGCGGGTACTACGAGCAGTACTTC. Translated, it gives CASSYSSGYYEQYF.

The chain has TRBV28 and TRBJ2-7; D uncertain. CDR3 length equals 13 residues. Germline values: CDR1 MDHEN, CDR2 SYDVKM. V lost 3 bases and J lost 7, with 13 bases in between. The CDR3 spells CASSFPSTEEQYF. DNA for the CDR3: TGTGCCAGCAGTTTCCCCTCGACGGAGGAGCAGTACTTC. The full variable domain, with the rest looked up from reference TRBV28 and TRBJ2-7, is DVKVTQSSRYLVKRTGEKVFLECVQDMDHENMFWYRQDPGLGLRLIYFSYDVKMKEKGDIPEGYSVSREKKERFSLILESASTNQTSMYLCASSFPSTEEQYFGPGTRLTVT.

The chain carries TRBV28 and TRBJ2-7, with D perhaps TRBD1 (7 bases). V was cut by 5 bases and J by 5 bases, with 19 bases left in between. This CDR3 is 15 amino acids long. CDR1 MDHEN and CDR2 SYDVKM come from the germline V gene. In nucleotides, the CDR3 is TGTGCCAGCAGTACCACGGGCAGGGGGGTTCACGAGCAGTACTTC. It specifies CASSTTGRGVHEQYF. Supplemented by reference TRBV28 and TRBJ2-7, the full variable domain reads DVKVTQSSRYLVKRTGEKVFLECVQDMDHENMFWYRQDPGLGLRLIYFSYDVKMKEKGDIPEGYSVSREKKERFSLILESASTNQTSMYLCASSTTGRGVHEQYFGPGTRLTVT.

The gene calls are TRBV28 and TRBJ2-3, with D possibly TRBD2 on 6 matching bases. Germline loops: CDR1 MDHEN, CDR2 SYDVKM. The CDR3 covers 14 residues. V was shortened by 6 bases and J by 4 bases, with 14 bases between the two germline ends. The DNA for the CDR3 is TGTGCCAGCAGCCCGGTGGGGGGTTCAGATACGCAGTATTTT. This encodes CASSPVGGSDTQYF. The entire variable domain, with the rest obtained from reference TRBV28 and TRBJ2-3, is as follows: DVKVTQSSRYLVKRTGEKVFLECVQDMDHENMFWYRQDPGLGLRLIYFSYDVKMKEKGDIPEGYSVSREKKERFSLILESASTNQTSMYLCASSPVGGSDTQYFGPGTRLTVL.

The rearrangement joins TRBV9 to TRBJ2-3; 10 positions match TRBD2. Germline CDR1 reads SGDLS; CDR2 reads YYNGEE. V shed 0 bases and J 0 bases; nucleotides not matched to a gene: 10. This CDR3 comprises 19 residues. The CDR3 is CASSVGVAGGQRSTDTQYF. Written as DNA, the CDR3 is TGTGCCAGCAGCGTAGGTGTAGCGGGGGGCCAACGAAGCACAGATACGCAGTATTTT.

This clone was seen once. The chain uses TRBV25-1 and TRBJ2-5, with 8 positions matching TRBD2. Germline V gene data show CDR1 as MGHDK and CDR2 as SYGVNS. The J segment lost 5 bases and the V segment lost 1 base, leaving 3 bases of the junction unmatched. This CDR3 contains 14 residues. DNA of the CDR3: TGTGCCAGCAGTGAATTTCGGGGGGGGGAGACCCAGTACTTC. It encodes CASSEFRGGETQYF.